Sequencing of this TCR beta chain was carried out in a study of CD8 T cells in ankylosing spondylitis. Via MiXCR, TCRdb re-called the 5' RACE reads, giving one row per CDR3 protein. The sample has about 250,000 distinct CDR3 sequences, roughly 32% seen once; the top ten hold approximately 4%. Trimming stripped 7 bases from V and 2 bases from J, with 11 bases between. Germline assignment: CDR1 MNHEY and CDR2 SVGEGT. The length of the CDR3 is 13 residues. The material sequenced was blood, either unsorted or a sorted T cell fraction (not recorded which). The chain recombines TRBV6-2 or TRBV6-3 with TRBJ1-1, with D uncertain. The sequence derives from a male donor with ankylosing spondylitis or in good health (not recorded which). The CDR3 spells CASTELRNTEAFF. In nucleotides, the CDR3 is TGTGCCAGCACCGAACTAAGAAACACTGAAGCTTTCTTT.